Listed below are T cell receptor beta chains from one sample, sequenced in a study of blood T cell repertoires in COVID-19. The protocol was immunoSEQ multiplex PCR, while the TCRdb copy is restricted to in-frame clones and leaves out a portion. Of under 200,000 clones detected, roughly four fifths appear once; the ten largest clones hold around 7%. Source material: PBMCs or T cells enriched from blood (not recorded which). The receptors were sampled from a man in his fifties who had recovered from COVID-19. The CDR3 runs from the conserved cysteine through the conserved F or W. The order of the fields is V gene, J gene, clone size, D gene, CDR3 DNA, CDR3 protein. The D gene is left open where the match is weak. Size tells how often a clone was seen (once, few, many) or the class of an expanded clone, and some rows leave it out.

V: TRBV6-6
J: TRBJ2-7
size: .
D: .
DNA: TGTGCCAGCAGTTACTTGCGGGACAGCCACTACGAGCAGTACTTC
CDR3: CASSYLRDSHYEQYF

V: TRBV7-2
J: TRBJ1-1
size: .
D: .
DNA: TGTGCCAGCAGCCCATCATTGAACACTGAAGCTTTCTTT
CDR3: CASSPSLNTEAFF

V: TRBV15
J: TRBJ2-3
size: .
D: TRBD1
DNA: TGTGCCACCAGCAGAGGACAGGGTAAAGATACGCAGTATTTT
CDR3: CATSRGQGKDTQYF

V: TRBV11-3
J: TRBJ1-2
size: .
D: TRBD1
DNA: TGTGCCAGCTCCGACCCACAGGGGGCCGGGTACTATGGCTACACCTTC
CDR3: CASSDPQGAGYYGYTF

V: TRBV27
J: TRBJ2-3
size: .
D: TRBD1
DNA: TGTGCCAGCCGGGACAGGGAATCTAGCACAGATACGCAGTATTTT
CDR3: CASRDRESSTDTQYF

V: TRBV6-5
J: TRBJ1-2
size: .
D: TRBD1
DNA: TGTGCCAGCTCGGGACAGGGAAGAGGCTACACCTTC
CDR3: CASSGQGRGYTF

V: TRBV6-4
J: TRBJ2-1
size: .
D: .
DNA: TGTGCCAGCAGTGACCCCGACTACTACAATGAGCAGTTCTTC
CDR3: CASSDPDYYNEQFF

V: TRBV7-9
J: TRBJ1-4
size: .
D: .
DNA: TGTGCCAGCAGCTTAGTTGAGGGATCTAATGAAAAACTGTTTTTT
CDR3: CASSLVEGSNEKLFF

V: TRBV7-9
J: TRBJ2-5
size: .
D: .
DNA: TGTGCCAGCAGCCCGGGGGACAGTAGCCAAGAGACCCAGTACTTC
CDR3: CASSPGDSSQETQYF

V: TRBV12-3/TRBV12-4
J: TRBJ1-5
size: few
D: .
DNA: TGTGCCAGCAGTTTCTCCAGGGGACGGCCCCAGCATTTT
CDR3: CASSFSRGRPQHF

V: TRBV7-2
J: TRBJ2-5
size: once
D: TRBD2
DNA: TGTGCCAGCAGCTTTCGGCGTCCGGGAGCGGGGGGGTGGAAAGGGACCCAGTACTTC
CDR3: CASSFRRPGAGGWKGTQYF

V: TRBV27
J: TRBJ2-4
size: .
D: .
DNA: TGTGCCAGCAGTTTATCAGGGAGCGGTCTAGCCAAAAACATTCAGTACTTC
CDR3: CASSLSGSGLAKNIQYF

V: TRBV18
J: TRBJ2-7
size: .
D: .
DNA: TGTGCCAGCTCACCACAACGCCAGGGAATAACTAACCTCTACGGGCAGTACTTC
CDR3: CASSPQRQGITNLYGQYF

V: TRBV19
J: TRBJ1-4
size: .
D: .
DNA: TGTGCCAGTAGGGACCCAGGGTCCACTAATGAAAAACTGTTTTTT
CDR3: CASRDPGSTNEKLFF

V: TRBV29-1
J: TRBJ2-3
size: .
D: .
DNA: TGCAGCGCTAGACCGCAGGGGTCCCGCACAGATACGCAGTATTTT
CDR3: CSARPQGSRTDTQYF

V: TRBV18
J: TRBJ2-7
size: .
D: .
DNA: TGTGCCAGCTCACTTCCGAACACACGATTTGTGGAGCAGTACTTC
CDR3: CASSLPNTRFVEQYF

V: TRBV14
J: TRBJ2-7
size: .
D: .
DNA: TGTGCCAGCAGCCAAGGTACGGGCTCCTACGAGCAGTACTTC
CDR3: CASSQGTGSYEQYF

V: TRBV4-3
J: TRBJ1-2
size: .
D: .
DNA: TGCGCCAGCAGTACCATAAAACAGGGAATCGCGAACTATGGCTACACCTTC
CDR3: CASSTIKQGIANYGYTF

V: TRBV15
J: TRBJ1-5
size: .
D: .
DNA: TGTGCCATCGGGACTAATCAGCCCCAGCATTTT
CDR3: CAIGTNQPQHF

V: TRBV6-6
J: TRBJ1-1
size: .
D: .
DNA: TGTGCCAGCAGTCTCAATACACGAATTGAAGCTTTCTTT
CDR3: CASSLNTRIEAFF

V: TRBV7-6
J: TRBJ2-5
size: .
D: TRBD2
DNA: TGTGCCAGCACCAAGTGGGGGGGGACCCAAGAGACCCAGTACTTC
CDR3: CASTKWGGTQETQYF

V: TRBV7-9
J: TRBJ2-5
size: once
D: TRBD1
DNA: TGTGCCAGCAGCTACGGAGACAGGGGGCTTCAAGAGACCCAGTACTTC
CDR3: CASSYGDRGLQETQYF

V: TRBV24-1
J: TRBJ2-5
size: .
D: TRBD2
DNA: TGTGCCACCAGTCCCGGCAGCCCTAGCGGAAGGGAGACCCAGTACTTC
CDR3: CATSPGSPSGRETQYF

V: TRBV2
J: TRBJ1-5
size: .
D: .
DNA: TGTGCCAGCAGTGAAGCTCAGAGCAATCAGCCCCAGCATTTT
CDR3: CASSEAQSNQPQHF

V: TRBV25-1
J: TRBJ1-2
size: few
D: TRBD1
DNA: TGTGCCAGCAGTGAGGGGGGACAGGGATTGTATGGCTACACCTTC
CDR3: CASSEGGQGLYGYTF

V: TRBV5-6
J: TRBJ2-5
size: .
D: TRBD2
DNA: TGTGCCAGCAGCTTGGCACTAGCGGGGGGGCCCTCAGAGACCCAGTACTTC
CDR3: CASSLALAGGPSETQYF

V: TRBV7-2
J: TRBJ1-5
size: .
D: .
DNA: TGTGCCAGCAGCCAAGAGTTTAGCAATCAGCCCCAGCATTTT
CDR3: CASSQEFSNQPQHF

V: TRBV27
J: TRBJ1-2
size: .
D: TRBD1
DNA: TGTGCCAGCAGTGGGTATCGGACAGGGGGCTCGGGGGGCTACACCTTC
CDR3: CASSGYRTGGSGGYTF

V: TRBV2
J: TRBJ1-2
size: .
D: TRBD1
DNA: TGTGCCAGCAGCCTACAGGGGGGGTATGGCTACACCTTC
CDR3: CASSLQGGYGYTF

V: TRBV5-1
J: TRBJ1-1
size: .
D: TRBD1
DNA: TGCGCCAGCAGCCCTTCAGGGGGTAGTACTGAAGCTTTCTTT
CDR3: CASSPSGGSTEAFF

V: TRBV15
J: TRBJ1-2
size: .
D: .
DNA: TGTGCCACCAGCAGAGAACCAGGGCTGGCCTATGGCTACACCTTC
CDR3: CATSREPGLAYGYTF

V: TRBV14
J: TRBJ1-1
size: few
D: .
DNA: TGTGCCAGCAGCCAAACTCCGGGTACTGAAGCTTTCTTT
CDR3: CASSQTPGTEAFF

V: TRBV7-3
J: TRBJ2-5
size: .
D: .
DNA: TGTGCCAGCAGCAAACTCGGGGGGCAGGAGACCCAGTACTTC
CDR3: CASSKLGGQETQYF

V: TRBV2
J: TRBJ2-2
size: .
D: TRBD2
DNA: TGTGCCAGCAGGCTTTCGGCGGGGGGCATGACCGGGGAGCTGTTTTTT
CDR3: CASRLSAGGMTGELFF

V: TRBV2
J: TRBJ1-2
size: .
D: .
DNA: TGTGCCAGCAGTGAAGTTGGCAGGGGCCACACTAACTATGGCTACACCTTC
CDR3: CASSEVGRGHTNYGYTF

V: TRBV6-1
J: TRBJ1-5
size: .
D: .
DNA: TGTGCCAGCAGTGAAGGGAGGGCCCAAAATCAGCCCCAGCATTTT
CDR3: CASSEGRAQNQPQHF

V: TRBV6-1
J: TRBJ2-2
size: many
D: TRBD2
DNA: TGTGCCAGCAGTTCAGCGGGGGGCCGGTCCGGGGAGCTGTTTTTT
CDR3: CASSSAGGRSGELFF

V: TRBV4-1
J: TRBJ2-3
size: .
D: .
DNA: TGCGCCAGCAGCCATGACTTGGCTACGCAGTATTTT
CDR3: CASSHDLATQYF

V: TRBV6-5
J: TRBJ1-5
size: once
D: .
DNA: TGTGCCGGCGGGGGGGGGTATAGCAATCAGCCCCAGCATTTT
CDR3: CAGGGGYSNQPQHF

V: TRBV2
J: TRBJ1-2
size: .
D: TRBD1
DNA: TGTGCCAGCAGACCGGGACAGGGGGCGGAAGGCTACACCTTC
CDR3: CASRPGQGAEGYTF

V: TRBV6-5
J: TRBJ1-4
size: .
D: TRBD1
DNA: TGTGCCAGCAGTTGGGACAGGGCGGCTGAAAAACTGTTTTTT
CDR3: CASSWDRAAEKLFF

V: TRBV5-1
J: TRBJ1-1
size: once
D: .
DNA: TGCGCCAGCAGCTTGGACGGTATGAACACTGAAGCTTTCTTT
CDR3: CASSLDGMNTEAFF

V: TRBV9
J: TRBJ1-6
size: .
D: TRBD1
DNA: TGTGCCAGCAGCCCTAGAGAGGGACAGTCCTATAATTCACCCCTCCACTTT
CDR3: CASSPREGQSYNSPLHF

V: TRBV5-1
J: TRBJ2-5
size: .
D: .
DNA: TGCGCCAGCAGCTCGAGGACTTATGTGGAGACCCAGTACTTC
CDR3: CASSSRTYVETQYF

V: TRBV10-3
J: TRBJ1-3
size: .
D: .
DNA: TGTGCCACCGGGGGTGTAGGGAACTCTGGAAACACCATATATTTT
CDR3: CATGGVGNSGNTIYF

V: TRBV7-9
J: TRBJ1-6
size: .
D: .
DNA: TGTGCCAGCAGCGGGGGCAATTCACCCCTCCACTTT
CDR3: CASSGGNSPLHF